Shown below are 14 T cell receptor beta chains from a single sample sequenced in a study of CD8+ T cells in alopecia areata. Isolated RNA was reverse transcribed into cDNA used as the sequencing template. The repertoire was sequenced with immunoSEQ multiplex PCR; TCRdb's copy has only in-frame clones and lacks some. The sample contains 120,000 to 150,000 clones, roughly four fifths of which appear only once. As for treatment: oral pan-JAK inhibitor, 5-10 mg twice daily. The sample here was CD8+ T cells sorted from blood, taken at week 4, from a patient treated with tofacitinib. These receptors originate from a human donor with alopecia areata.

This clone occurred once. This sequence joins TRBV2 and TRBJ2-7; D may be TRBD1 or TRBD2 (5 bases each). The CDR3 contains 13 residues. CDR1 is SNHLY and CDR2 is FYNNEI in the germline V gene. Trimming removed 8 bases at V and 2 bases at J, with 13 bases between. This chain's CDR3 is CASGSGAPYEQYF. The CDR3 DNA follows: TGTGCCAGCGGGAGTGGGGCCCCCTACGAGCAGTACTTC.

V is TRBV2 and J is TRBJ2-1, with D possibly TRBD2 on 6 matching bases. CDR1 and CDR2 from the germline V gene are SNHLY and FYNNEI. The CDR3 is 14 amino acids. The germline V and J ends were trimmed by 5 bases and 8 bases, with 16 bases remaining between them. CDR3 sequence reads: CASSPDGSTDEQFF. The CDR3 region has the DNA TGTGCCAGCAGTCCAGACGGGAGCACGGATGAGCAGTTCTTC.

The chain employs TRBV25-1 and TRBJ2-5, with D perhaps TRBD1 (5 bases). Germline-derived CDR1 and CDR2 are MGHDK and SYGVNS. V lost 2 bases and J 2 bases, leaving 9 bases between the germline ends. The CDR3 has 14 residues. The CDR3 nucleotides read TGTGCCAGCAGTGAAGGGGCAGGGCAAGAGACCCAGTACTTC. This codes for CASSEGAGQETQYF.

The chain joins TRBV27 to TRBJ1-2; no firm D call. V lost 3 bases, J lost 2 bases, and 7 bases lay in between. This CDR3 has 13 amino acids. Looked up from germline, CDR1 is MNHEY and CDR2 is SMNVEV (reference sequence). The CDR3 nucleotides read TGTGCCAGCAGTTTTGCAGAGAACTATGGCTACACCTTC. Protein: CASSFAENYGYTF.

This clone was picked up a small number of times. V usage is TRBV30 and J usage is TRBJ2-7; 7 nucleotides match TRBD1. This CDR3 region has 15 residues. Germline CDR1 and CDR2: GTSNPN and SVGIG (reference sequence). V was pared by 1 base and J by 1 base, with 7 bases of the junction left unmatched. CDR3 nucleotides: TGTGCCTGGAGTGGATCGACAGGGCGTTCCTACGAGCAGTACTTC. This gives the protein CAWSGSTGRSYEQYF.

CDR3: CASSPTGTALPYNEQFF. In DNA form, the CDR3 reads TGTGCCAGCAGCCCTACTGGGACCGCCCTACCCTACAATGAGCAGTTCTTC. The chain combines TRBV5-6 with TRBJ2-1, with D tentatively TRBD1 or TRBD2 (5 bases each). In germline, CDR1 is SGHDT, CDR2 YYEEEE. V was shortened by 4 bases and J by 2 bases, with 19 bases between the two germline ends. This CDR3 contains 17 residues.

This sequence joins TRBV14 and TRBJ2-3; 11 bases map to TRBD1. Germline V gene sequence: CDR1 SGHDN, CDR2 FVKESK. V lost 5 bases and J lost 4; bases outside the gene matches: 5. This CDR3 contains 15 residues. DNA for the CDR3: TGTGCCAGCAGCGCGGACAGGGGGCCGTCAGATACGCAGTATTTT. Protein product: CASSADRGPSDTQYF. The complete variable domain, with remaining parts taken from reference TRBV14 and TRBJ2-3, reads EAGVTQFPSHSVIEKGQTVTLRCDPISGHDNLYWYRRVMGKEIKFLLHFVKESKQDESGMPNNRFLAERTGGTYSTLKVQPAELEDSGVYFCASSADRGPSDTQYFGPGTRLTVL.

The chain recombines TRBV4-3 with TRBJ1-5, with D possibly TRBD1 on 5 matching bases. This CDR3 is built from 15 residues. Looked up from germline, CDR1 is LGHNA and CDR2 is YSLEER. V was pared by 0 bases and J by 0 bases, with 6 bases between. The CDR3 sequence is CASSQDDSSNQPQHF. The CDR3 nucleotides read TGCGCCAGCAGCCAAGACGACAGTAGCAATCAGCCCCAGCATTTT.

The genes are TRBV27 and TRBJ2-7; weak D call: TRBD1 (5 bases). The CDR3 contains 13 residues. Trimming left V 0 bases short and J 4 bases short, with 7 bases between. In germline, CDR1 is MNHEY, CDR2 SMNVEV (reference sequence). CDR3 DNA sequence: TGTGCCAGCAGTTTATCCGACAGATACGAGCAGTACTTC. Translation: CASSLSDRYEQYF.

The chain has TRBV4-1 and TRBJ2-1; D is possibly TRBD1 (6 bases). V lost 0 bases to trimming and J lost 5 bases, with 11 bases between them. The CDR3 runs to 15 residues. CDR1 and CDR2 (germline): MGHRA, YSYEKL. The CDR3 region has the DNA TGCGCCAGCAGCCAAGATCGGACAGTTGACAATGAGCAGTTCTTC. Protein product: CASSQDRTVDNEQFF.

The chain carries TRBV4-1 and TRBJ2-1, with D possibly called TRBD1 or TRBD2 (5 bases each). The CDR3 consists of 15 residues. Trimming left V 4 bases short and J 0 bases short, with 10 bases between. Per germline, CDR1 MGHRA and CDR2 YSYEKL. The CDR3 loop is CASSPEGSSYNEQFF. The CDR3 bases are TGCGCCAGCAGCCCCGAGGGGTCCTCCTACAATGAGCAGTTCTTC.

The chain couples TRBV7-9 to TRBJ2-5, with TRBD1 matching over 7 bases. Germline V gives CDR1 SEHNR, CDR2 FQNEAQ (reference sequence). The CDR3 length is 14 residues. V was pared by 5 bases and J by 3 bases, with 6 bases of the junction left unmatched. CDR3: CASSGTGAEETQYF. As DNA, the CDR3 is TGTGCCAGCAGCGGAACAGGGGCCGAAGAGACCCAGTACTTC.

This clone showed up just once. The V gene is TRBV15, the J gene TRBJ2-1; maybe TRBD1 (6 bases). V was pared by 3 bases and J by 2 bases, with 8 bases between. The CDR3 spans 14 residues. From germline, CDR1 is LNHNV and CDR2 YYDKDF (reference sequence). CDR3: CATSRDSPYNEQFF. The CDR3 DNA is TGTGCCACCAGCAGGGACAGTCCCTACAATGAGCAGTTCTTC.

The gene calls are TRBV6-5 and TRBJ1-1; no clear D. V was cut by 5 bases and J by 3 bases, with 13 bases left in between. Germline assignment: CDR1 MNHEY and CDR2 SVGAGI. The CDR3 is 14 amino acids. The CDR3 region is CASSPGSYYTEAFF. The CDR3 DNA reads TGTGCCAGCAGTCCGGGATCCTATTACACTGAAGCTTTCTTT.